This entry describes one T cell receptor (beta chain). Its antigen remains unknown. A TCRbeta library incorporating unique molecular identifiers was prepared. Using its own MiXCR run on the PCR reads, TCRdb lists one record per CDR3 protein. The sample consists of just over 950,000 distinct CDR3 sequences, under 30% of them appearing once. V was cut by 6 bases and J by 4 bases, with 16 bases left in between. There are 15 residues in the CDR3. These data originate in a study of T-cell reconstitution after alpha-beta-depleted transplantation in children. Study-wide findings and caveats: At around two months after transplant, the alpha-beta T cells were reportedly derived from several hundred expanded clones that came from non-depleted graft cells. One year post-transplant, T-cell counts and diversity were largely derived from T cells produced anew. Elevated TCRbeta diversity at day 60 was traced, in some patients, to surviving recipient T cells and thymic progenitors.

The chain joins TRBV12-3 or TRBV12-4 to TRBJ2-1; perhaps TRBD2 as D (5 bases). The starting material was PBMCs, mostly from graft donor cells, obtained 360 days after TCRalphabeta/CD19-depleted stem cell transplant. The origin of this receptor is a boy in the first two years of life who had a stem cell transplant for SCID, so the T cells may come from the graft donor. The CDR3 coding sequence is TGTGCCAGCAGCTTTGCCTCGGGGTTTTACAATGAGCAGTTCTTC. Protein sequence: CASSFASGFYNEQFF.